This TCR beta chain was profiled in a study of beta chain features in type 1 diabetes. About this clone: Its cognate antigen is unknown.

cDNA synthesis used the whole RNA isolate, giving expressed TCRB sequences. TCRdb's copy holds only in-frame clones and misses some; the assay was immunoSEQ multiplex PCR. The sample comprises about 370,000 clones, roughly a tenth of which are singletons, and about 0.6% rests with the top ten. Overall study findings and caveats: Significant though moderate, a shortening of TCRB CDR3s appeared in all four CD4+ subsets of Type 1 diabetes patients.

Germline V gives CDR1 SGHTA, CDR2 FQGNSA. Trimming left V 4 bases short and J 2 bases short, with 18 bases between. The CDR3 covers 16 residues. The TCR comes from a man aged 30-40 years with type 1 diabetes. Specimen: central memory CD4+ T cells from blood. This chain links TRBV7-2 with TRBJ2-7, with D hard to call. In nucleotides, the CDR3 is TGTGCCAGCAGCTCTTCCACTGCGGTAGGCGCCTACGAGCAGTACTTC. Its translation: CASSSSTAVGAYEQYF.